Shown below are 15 T cell receptor beta chains from a single sample sequenced in a study of blood T cells in healthy people across ages (dated by TCRdb to 2015 to 2017). The method behind the library was 5' RACE. TCRdb names Illumina HiSeq 2500 as the instrument used. A second PCR of about 6 to 11 cycles was run with a J-beta primer mix and a sample-barcoded 5' primer. In TCRdb, the public reads were trimmed at Q25 with fastp and aligned with MiXCR, with productive beta chains retained. Each CDR3 protein gets just one entry, which takes the most common genes and DNA from the rows behind it. For this sample the table gives fewer than 900,000 distinct CDR3 sequences, of which approximately 50% were detected only once. About a third of the sample is in the top ten clones. The specimen was blood. These receptors all stem from an older woman in good health.

A remark on this clonotype: Just one base apart from a much larger clone, this may be a read error. J is TRBJ2-1 and V is TRBV15; 7 positions match TRBD2. The CDR3 runs 15 residues. The germline V gene has CDR1 LNHNV and CDR2 YYDKDF (reference sequence). V dropped 2 bases and J dropped 10; count of bases not matched to a gene: 11. The CDR3 region is CATSRPASGSYEQFF. As DNA, the CDR3 is TGTGCCACCAGCAGACCCGCTAGCGGCTCCTACGAGCAGTTCTTC.

J is TRBJ2-1 and V is TRBV7-3; tentative D call: TRBD2 (6 bases). Germline CDR1 is SGHTA and CDR2 is FQGTGA. CDR3 length: 16 residues. The V gene lost 3 bases and the J gene lost 2 bases, with 14 bases spanning the gap. CDR3 DNA sequence: TGTGCCAGCAGCTTTAGCGGATCCCTGACCTACAATGAGCAGTTCTTC. It codes for CASSFSGSLTYNEQFF.

This clonotype has just a few counts. The chain carries TRBV4-2 and TRBJ1-2, with 9 bases aligning to TRBD1. The V segment lost 0 bases and the J segment 8 bases; nucleotides outside the gene matches: 10. This CDR3 contains 16 residues. Germline V gene sequence: CDR1 LGHNA, CDR2 YNFKEQ. The CDR3, as DNA: TGTGCCAGCAGCCAAGATCCCGCCGGGACAGGGACCGGCTACACCTTC. This codes for CASSQDPAGTGTGYTF.

The chain links TRBV19 to TRBJ2-7; TRBD2 matches 11 bases. The CDR3 covers 15 residues. V shed 6 bases, J shed 1 base, and the junction held 5 bases outside the gene matches. In germline, CDR1 is LNHDA, CDR2 SQIVND (reference sequence). CDR3 sequence (DNA): TGTGCCAGTAGGGACTGGACTAGCGGGTCCTACGAGCAGTACTTC. Translating gives CASRDWTSGSYEQYF.

This clonotype was detected only a few times. V is TRBV7-2 and J is TRBJ1-5; TRBD1 is a possible D gene (5 bases). The germline V gene has CDR1 SGHTA and CDR2 FQGNSA. Between the trimmed V and J ends, which lost 5 bases and 2 bases, there was a span of 13 bases. This CDR3 has 15 residues. DNA for the CDR3: TGTGCCAGCAGCCCGGGACCGGGGGGCAATCAGCCCCAGCATTTT. It translates to CASSPGPGGNQPQHF. Looking up the rest from reference TRBV7-2 and TRBJ1-5 gives the full variable domain: GAGVSQSPSNKVTEKGKDVELRCDPISGHTALYWYRQSLGQGLEFLIYFQGNSAPDKSGLPSDRFSAERTGGSVSTLTIQRTQQEDSAVYLCASSPGPGGNQPQHFGDGTRLSIL.

This clonotype turned up a few times. The chain's CDR3 is CASSRALGGSETQYF. The CDR3 coding sequence is TGTGCCAGCAGCCGAGCCCTAGGAGGATCTGAGACCCAGTACTTC. The chain joins TRBV4-2 to TRBJ2-5; tentatively, D is TRBD2 (5 bases). CDR1 and CDR2 from the germline V gene are LGHNA and YNFKEQ. The CDR3 runs to 15 residues. V gave up 4 bases and J gave up 5 bases, with 17 bases separating them.

The rearrangement joins TRBV7-2 to TRBJ2-7, with D uncertain. The CDR3 runs to 15 residues. Germline V gene lookup returns CDR1 SGHTA and CDR2 FQGNSA. Trimming removed 2 bases from V and 0 bases from J, with 11 bases in between. The CDR3 DNA reads TGTGCCAGCAGCTTAAGGTTTGGGGTCTCCTACGAGCAGTACTTC. It translates to CASSLRFGVSYEQYF.

This chain connects TRBV5-1 to TRBJ2-3; possibly TRBD1 for D (6 bases). Germline CDR1 and CDR2: SGHRS and YFSETQ. This CDR3 region has 14 residues. V lost 0 bases and J lost 5, with 10 bases in between. In DNA form, the CDR3 reads TGCGCCAGCAGCTTGGGGACAGCCTTAGATACGCAGTATTTT. This codes for CASSLGTALDTQYF.

The rearrangement joins TRBV7-2 to TRBJ2-1; 11 bases align to TRBD2. This CDR3 is 15 amino acids long. V was pared by 7 bases and J by 8 bases, with 10 bases of the junction left unmatched. Germline V gene data show CDR1 as SGHTA and CDR2 as FQGNSA. The CDR3 region has the DNA TGTGCCAGCACCCTAACTAGCGGGAGCATGTATGAGCAGTTCTTC. Protein product: CASTLTSGSMYEQFF.

The rearrangement uses TRBV11-1 and TRBJ2-1; D possibly corresponds to TRBD2 (5 bases). Germline V gene lookup returns CDR1 SGHAT and CDR2 FQDESV (reference sequence). CDR3 length equals 15 residues. Trimming took 5 bases from V and 7 from J, leaving 18 bases between them. The CDR3 sequence: CASSPFRSRDNEQFF. CDR3 DNA: TGTGCCAGCAGCCCCTTCCGGAGTCGGGATAATGAGCAGTTCTTC.

The chain combines TRBV20-1 with TRBJ2-5; D not resolved. This CDR3 is 9 amino acids long. Germline V gene data show CDR1 as DFQATT and CDR2 as SNEGSKA (reference sequence). The CDR3 region is CSALETQYF. The CDR3 nucleotides read TGCAGCGCGCTGGAGACCCAGTACTTC.

The V call is TRBV7-2, the J call TRBJ2-1; possible D gene TRBD2, 5 bases. The tail of the sequence fits TRBJ2-7 better, so the J call may be wrong. The CDR3 has 16 amino acids. CDR1 and CDR2 (germline): SGHTA, FQGNSA. In DNA, the CDR3 is TGTGCCAGCAGACTAGTAGGTCGGGTCTCCTACAATGAGCAGTACTTC. Translating gives CASRLVGRVSYNEQYF.

As regards this clonotype: A read error may produce the germline difference seen at one junction end. The rearrangement links TRBV12-3 or TRBV12-4 to TRBJ2-5; D possibly corresponds to TRBD1 (6 bases). The CDR3 has 14 residues. The DNA of the CDR3 is TGTGCCAGCAGCAAGGACAGATTCCAAGGGACCCAGTACTTC. It is translated as CASSKDRFQGTQYF.

CDR3 region: CASSPGLAAGNEQFF. CDR3 DNA sequence: TGCGCCAGCAGCCCGGGACTAGCGGCTGGGAATGAGCAGTTCTTC. The chain carries TRBV5-1 and TRBJ2-1; 11 bases are a match to TRBD2. The CDR3 loop spans 15 amino acids. Germline V gives CDR1 SGHRS, CDR2 YFSETQ. The ends lost 4 bases at V and 7 bases at J; junction bases unmatched: 7.

The V and J genes are TRBV7-3 and TRBJ1-1; 8 nucleotides align to TRBD1. Looked up from germline, CDR1 is SGHTA and CDR2 is FQGTGA. The V gene end was trimmed by 5 bases and the J gene end by 5 bases; junction bases not matched to a gene: 4. The CDR3 extends over 13 amino acids. CDR3 coding DNA: TGTGCCAGCAGCACCAGGGGGCAAACTGAAGCTTTCTTT. Its protein product is CASSTRGQTEAFF.